The 6 T cell receptor beta chains presented below share a single source sample, sequenced in a study of shared clonotypes between healthy human individuals. It was CD45RO-negative cells, positively selected for CCR7, that made up naive CD8 cells, with terminally differentiated effector memory CD45RA+ cells excluded. The assay was immunoSEQ multiplex PCR, and TCRdb's table has in-frame clones only and misses some. The table has approximately 1.9 million clones, 85% to 95% seen once; the top ten hold around 1.8%. The sample was naive CD8+ T cells from PBMCs. Receptor source: a man in his late teens or twenties in good health. Some clones in this sample may be carry-over from other donors' samples.

The gene calls are TRBV28 and TRBJ1-5; D may be TRBD1 (6 bases). CDR1 is MDHEN and CDR2 is SYDVKM in the germline V gene. This CDR3 comprises 22 residues. V was clipped by 4 bases and J by 0 bases, with 31 bases between them. The CDR3 region is CASSWPGAMGPQGLDSNQPQHF. The CDR3 nucleotides are TGTGCCAGCAGTTGGCCCGGAGCTATGGGACCACAGGGTTTGGATAGCAATCAGCCCCAGCATTTT.

The V gene is TRBV27, the J gene TRBJ2-1; the D is unclear. This CDR3 spans 16 amino acids. Germline CDR1 reads MNHEY; CDR2 reads SMNVEV (reference sequence). The germline V and J ends were trimmed by 5 bases and 0 bases, with 14 bases remaining between them. This CDR3 reads CASSPVLVSSYNEQFF. The DNA of the CDR3 is TGTGCCAGCAGTCCCGTACTGGTTAGCTCCTACAATGAGCAGTTCTTC.

The chain links TRBV6-1 to TRBJ1-1; D remains unclear. The CDR3 length is 13 residues. V lost 9 bases to trimming and J lost 10 bases, with 21 bases between them. Germline V gene sequence: CDR1 MNHNS, CDR2 SASEGT. The CDR3 DNA follows: TGTGCCAGTAACGAATGGAGGGCGGAGGGAGCTTTCTTT. It is translated as CASNEWRAEGAFF.

The chain uses TRBV4-2 and TRBJ1-1; 8 bases are shared with TRBD1. V lost 3 bases to trimming and J lost 5 bases; unmatched junction nucleotides: 5. CDR1 and CDR2 (germline): LGHNA, YNFKEQ. The CDR3 is 14 residues long. The CDR3 bases are TGTGCCAGCAGCCAGCAGGGGGCAGAAACTGAAGCTTTCTTT. Amino acids: CASSQQGAETEAFF.

The chain recombines TRBV30 with TRBJ2-1; D assignment may be TRBD1 or TRBD2 (5 bases each). Germline V gene lookup returns CDR1 GTSNPN and CDR2 SVGIG (reference sequence). The germline V and J ends were trimmed by 1 base and 12 bases, with 10 bases remaining between them. The CDR3 is made up of 11 amino acids. CDR3: CAWSAGTLQFF. The CDR3 nucleotides are TGTGCCTGGAGTGCCGGGACCCTGCAGTTCTTC.

The chain employs TRBV28 and TRBJ2-3, with 8 positions matching TRBD2. In germline, CDR1 is MDHEN, CDR2 SYDVKM. The length of the CDR3 is 14 residues. In DNA, the CDR3 is TGTGCGGTATTCGTCGGGGGGGCCACAGATACGCAGTATTTT. Its translation is CAVFVGGATDTQYF.